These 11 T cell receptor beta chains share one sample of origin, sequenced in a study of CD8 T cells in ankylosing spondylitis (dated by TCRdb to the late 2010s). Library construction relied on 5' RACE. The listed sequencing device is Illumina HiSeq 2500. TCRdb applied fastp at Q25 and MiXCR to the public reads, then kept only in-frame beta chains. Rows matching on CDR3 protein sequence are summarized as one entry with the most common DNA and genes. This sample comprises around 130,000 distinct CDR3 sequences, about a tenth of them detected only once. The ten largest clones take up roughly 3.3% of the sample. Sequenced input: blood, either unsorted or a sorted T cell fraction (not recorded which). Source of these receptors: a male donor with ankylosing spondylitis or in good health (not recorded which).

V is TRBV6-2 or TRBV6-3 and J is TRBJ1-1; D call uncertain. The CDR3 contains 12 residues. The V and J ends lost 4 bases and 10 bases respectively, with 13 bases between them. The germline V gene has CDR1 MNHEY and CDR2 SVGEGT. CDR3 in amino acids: CASSLGREGAFF. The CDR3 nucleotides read TGTGCCAGCAGTTTAGGACGGGAAGGAGCTTTCTTT.

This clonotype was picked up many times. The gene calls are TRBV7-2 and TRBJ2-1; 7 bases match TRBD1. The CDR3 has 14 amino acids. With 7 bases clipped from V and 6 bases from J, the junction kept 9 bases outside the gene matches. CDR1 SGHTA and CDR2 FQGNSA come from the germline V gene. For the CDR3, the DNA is TGTGCCAGCACCTTTACCCGACAGGGCAATGAGCAGTTCTTC. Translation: CASTFTRQGNEQFF.

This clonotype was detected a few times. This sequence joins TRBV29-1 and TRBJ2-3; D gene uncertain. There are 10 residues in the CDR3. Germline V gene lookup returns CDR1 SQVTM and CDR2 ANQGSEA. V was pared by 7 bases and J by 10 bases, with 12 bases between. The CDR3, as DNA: TGCAGCGGGGCCCAAAAGGCGCAGTATTTT. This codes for CSGAQKAQYF.

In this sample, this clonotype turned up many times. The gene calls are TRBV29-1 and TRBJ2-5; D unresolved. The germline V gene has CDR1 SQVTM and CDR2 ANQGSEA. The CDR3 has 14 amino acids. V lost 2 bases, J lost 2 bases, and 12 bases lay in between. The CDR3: CSVERYTVQETQYF. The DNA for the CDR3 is TGCAGCGTTGAACGATACACCGTTCAAGAGACCCAGTACTTC.

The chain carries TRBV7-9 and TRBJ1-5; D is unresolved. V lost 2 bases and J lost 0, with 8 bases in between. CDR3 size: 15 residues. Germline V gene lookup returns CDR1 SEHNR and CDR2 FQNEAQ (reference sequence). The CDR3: CASSLSGPSNQPQHF. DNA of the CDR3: TGTGCCAGCAGCTTATCAGGACCTAGCAATCAGCCCCAGCATTTT.

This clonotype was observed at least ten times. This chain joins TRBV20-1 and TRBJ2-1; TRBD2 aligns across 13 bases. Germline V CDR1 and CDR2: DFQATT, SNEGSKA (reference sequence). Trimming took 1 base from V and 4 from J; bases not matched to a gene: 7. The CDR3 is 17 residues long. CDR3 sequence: CSARAHGTSGKYNEQFF. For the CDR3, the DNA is TGCAGTGCTAGAGCCCACGGGACTAGCGGGAAGTACAATGAGCAGTTCTTC.

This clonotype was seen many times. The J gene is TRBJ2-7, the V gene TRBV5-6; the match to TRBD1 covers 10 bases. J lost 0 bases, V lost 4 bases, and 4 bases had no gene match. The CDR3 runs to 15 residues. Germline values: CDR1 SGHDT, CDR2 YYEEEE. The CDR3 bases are TGTGCCAGCAGCGGGGGACAGGGGATCTCCTACGAGCAGTACTTC. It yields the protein CASSGGQGISYEQYF.

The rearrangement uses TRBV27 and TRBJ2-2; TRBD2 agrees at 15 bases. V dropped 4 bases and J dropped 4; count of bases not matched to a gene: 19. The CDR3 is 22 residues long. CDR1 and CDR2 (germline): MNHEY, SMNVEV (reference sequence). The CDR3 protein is CASSSGQGKWGLAGGGTGELFF. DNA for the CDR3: TGTGCCAGCAGTTCGGGACAGGGCAAATGGGGACTAGCGGGAGGAGGCACCGGGGAGCTGTTTTTT.

As DNA, the CDR3 is TGCAGTGCGAATCTAGCGGGAGCGGTAAATGAGCAGTTCTTC. It is translated as CSANLAGAVNEQFF. The gene calls are TRBV20-1 and TRBJ2-1, with 10 bases fitting TRBD2. The germline V gene has CDR1 DFQATT and CDR2 SNEGSKA (reference sequence). The CDR3 runs to 14 residues. V shed 6 bases and J 7 bases; nucleotides not matched to a gene: 9.

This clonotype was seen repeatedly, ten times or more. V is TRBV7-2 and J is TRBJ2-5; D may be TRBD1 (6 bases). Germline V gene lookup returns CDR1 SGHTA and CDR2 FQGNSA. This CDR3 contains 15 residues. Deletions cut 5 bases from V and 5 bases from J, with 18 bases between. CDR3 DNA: TGTGCCAGCAGCACCCCGGGACAAGACGGGGAGACCCAGTACTTC. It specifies CASSTPGQDGETQYF.

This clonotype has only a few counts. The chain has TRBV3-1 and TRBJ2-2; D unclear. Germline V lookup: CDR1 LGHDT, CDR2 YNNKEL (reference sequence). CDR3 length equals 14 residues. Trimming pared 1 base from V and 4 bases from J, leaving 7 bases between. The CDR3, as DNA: TGTGCCAGCAGCCAAGGCTGGGGCACCGGGGAGCTGTTTTTT. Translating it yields CASSQGWGTGELFF. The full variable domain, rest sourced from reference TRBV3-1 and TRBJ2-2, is DTAVSQTPKYLVTQMGNDKSIKCEQNLGHDTMYWYKQDSKKFLKIMFSYNNKELIINETVPNRFSPKSPDKAHLNLHINSLELGDSAVYFCASSQGWGTGELFFGEGSRLTVL.